The sequence of this T cell receptor (beta chain) was determined in a study of identical twins. The germline V gene has CDR1 SGHRS and CDR2 YFSETQ. The CDR3 spans 13 residues. V was clipped by 0 bases and J by 8 bases, with 11 bases between them. TCRdb re-called the 5' RACE reads through MiXCR, storing one row per CDR3 protein. The data hold roughly 770,000 distinct CDR3 sequences, with roughly 20% observed a single time. This same sample was also part of a study on T cells expressing NK-cell markers.

The J gene is TRBJ1-1, the V gene TRBV5-1; D gene uncertain. This TCR came from a woman between 18 and 29 years old in good health. The sample consisted of PBMCs. Here the CDR3 reads CASSLGMEKEAFF. The CDR3 DNA reads TGCGCCAGCAGCTTGGGTATGGAGAAAGAAGCTTTCTTT.